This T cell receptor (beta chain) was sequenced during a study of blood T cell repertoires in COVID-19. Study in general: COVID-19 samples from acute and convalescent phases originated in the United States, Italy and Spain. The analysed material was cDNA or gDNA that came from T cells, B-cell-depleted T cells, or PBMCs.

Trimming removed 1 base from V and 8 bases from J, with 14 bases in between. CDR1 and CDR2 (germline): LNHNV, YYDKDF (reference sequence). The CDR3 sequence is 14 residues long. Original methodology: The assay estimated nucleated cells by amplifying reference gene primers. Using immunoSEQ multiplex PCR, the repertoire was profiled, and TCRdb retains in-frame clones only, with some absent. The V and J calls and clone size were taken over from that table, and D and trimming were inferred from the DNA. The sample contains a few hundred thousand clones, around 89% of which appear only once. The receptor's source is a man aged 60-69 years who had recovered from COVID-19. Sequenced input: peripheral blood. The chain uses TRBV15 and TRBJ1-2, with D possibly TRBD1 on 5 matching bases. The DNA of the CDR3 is TGTGCCACCAGCAGAGGAACCGACTGGGGCGGCTACACCTTC. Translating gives CATSRGTDWGGYTF.